This T cell receptor (beta chain) was sequenced in a study of cytomegalovirus exposure and HLA in healthy donors. Broader study findings: The study put some 150 TCR beta chains on its list as cytomegalovirus-associated. When analyzed later, a missense DCLRE1C variant was found to be linked to TCR beta V- and J-gene trimming. Sequencing likely produced, as an artifact, a cluster of highly shared sequence variants.

Primers for the PCR totalled 60 Vbeta and 13 Jbeta. Original processing notes: A later analysis tallied about 80 million unique TCR beta chains, some 10 million of them shared. Measured with immunoSEQ multiplex PCR; TCRdb has only the in-frame clones, and not every one. Clone size and V and J calls were adopted from that table, with D and trimming inferred from the DNA. The sample carries 170,000 or so clones, more than 80% recorded once. This clone occurred a few times. The antigen remains undetermined. The CDR3 loop spans 14 amino acids. Germline values: CDR1 MNHEY, CDR2 SVGAGI. Trimming shortened V by 2 bases and J by 0 bases, and 7 bases separated the two germline ends.

This sequence originates from a man between 18 and 35 years old in good health and CMV-seronegative. Sequenced input: PBMCs. The chain links TRBV6-5 to TRBJ1-1; D call uncertain. Here the CDR3 reads CASSYVFLNTEAFF. The DNA for the CDR3 is TGTGCCAGCAGTTACGTATTCTTGAACACTGAAGCTTTCTTT.